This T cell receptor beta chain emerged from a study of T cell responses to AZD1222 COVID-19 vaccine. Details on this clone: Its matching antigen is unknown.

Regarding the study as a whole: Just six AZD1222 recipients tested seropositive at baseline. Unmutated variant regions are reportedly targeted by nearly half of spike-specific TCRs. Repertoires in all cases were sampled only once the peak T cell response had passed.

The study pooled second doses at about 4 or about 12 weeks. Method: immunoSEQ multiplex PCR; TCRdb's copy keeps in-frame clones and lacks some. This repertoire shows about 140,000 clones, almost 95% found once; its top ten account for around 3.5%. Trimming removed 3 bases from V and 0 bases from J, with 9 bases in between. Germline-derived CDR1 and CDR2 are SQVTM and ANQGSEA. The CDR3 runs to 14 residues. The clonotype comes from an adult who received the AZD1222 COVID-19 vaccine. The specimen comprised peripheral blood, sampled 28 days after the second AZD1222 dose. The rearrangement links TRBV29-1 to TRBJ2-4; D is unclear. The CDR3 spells CSVDRILAKNIQYF. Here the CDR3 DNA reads TGCAGCGTTGATCGGATTCTAGCCAAAAACATTCAGTACTTC.